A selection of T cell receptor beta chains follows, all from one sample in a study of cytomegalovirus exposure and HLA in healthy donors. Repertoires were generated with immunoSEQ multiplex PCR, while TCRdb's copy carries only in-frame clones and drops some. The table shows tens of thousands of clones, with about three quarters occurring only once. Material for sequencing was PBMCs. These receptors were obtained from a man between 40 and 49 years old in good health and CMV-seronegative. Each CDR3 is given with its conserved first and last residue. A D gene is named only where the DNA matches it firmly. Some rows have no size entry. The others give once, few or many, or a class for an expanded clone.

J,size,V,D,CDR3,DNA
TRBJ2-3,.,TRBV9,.,CASSVLAASTDTQYF,TGTGCCAGCAGCGTGTTGGCGGCTAGCACAGATACGCAGTATTTT
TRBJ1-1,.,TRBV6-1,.,CASNPREWDTEAFF,TGTGCCAGCAACCCCCGGGAATGGGACACTGAAGCTTTCTTT
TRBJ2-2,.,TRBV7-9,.,CASSLGGNTGELFF,TGTGCCAGCAGCTTAGGCGGGAACACCGGGGAGCTGTTTTTT
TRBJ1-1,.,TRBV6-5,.,CASSPDRLGEAFF,TGTGCCAGCAGCCCTGACAGGTTGGGTGAAGCTTTCTTT
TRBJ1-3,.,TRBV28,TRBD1,CASSLGGGAIPGNTIYF,TGTGCCAGCAGTTTAGGAGGGGGCGCGATACCTGGAAACACCATATATTTT
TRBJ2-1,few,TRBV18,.,CASSLSGNEQFF,TGTGCCAGCTCACTCTCAGGCAATGAGCAGTTCTTC
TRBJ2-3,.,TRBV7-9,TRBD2,CASSFRGLADTQYF,TGTGCCAGCAGTTTTAGGGGACTAGCAGATACGCAGTATTTT
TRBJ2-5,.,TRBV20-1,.,CSARAGETQYF,TGCAGTGCTAGGGCAGGGGAGACCCAGTACTTC
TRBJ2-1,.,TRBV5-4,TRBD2,CASRPKTSGFLVHEQFF,TGTGCCAGCAGGCCCAAGACTAGCGGGTTTTTGGTTCATGAGCAGTTCTTC
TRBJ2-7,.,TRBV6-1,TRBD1,CASRPGDRGHEQYF,TGTGCCAGCAGACCCGGGGACAGGGGGCACGAGCAGTACTTC
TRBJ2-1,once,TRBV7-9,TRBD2,CASSFKLAGEQFF,TGTGCCAGCAGCTTCAAACTAGCGGGAGAGCAGTTCTTC
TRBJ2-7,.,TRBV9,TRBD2,CASSPASGATYEQYF,TGTGCCAGCAGCCCGGCTAGCGGGGCCACCTACGAGCAGTACTTC
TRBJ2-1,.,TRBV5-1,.,CASGLDHYNEQFF,TGCGCCAGCGGACTGGACCACTACAATGAGCAGTTCTTC
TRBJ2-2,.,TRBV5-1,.,CASSLGIRTATGELFF,TGCGCCAGCAGCTTGGGTATCCGGACAGCTACCGGGGAGCTGTTTTTT
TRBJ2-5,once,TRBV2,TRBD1,CASSKTGVGETQYF,TGTGCCAGCAGTAAGACAGGGGTAGGAGAGACCCAGTACTTC
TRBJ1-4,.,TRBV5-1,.,CASSRGAATNEKLFF,TGCGCCAGCAGCCGCGGGGCCGCAACTAATGAAAAACTGTTTTTT
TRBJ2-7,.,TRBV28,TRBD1,CATLTGPPYEQYF,TGTGCCACCCTGACAGGGCCCCCCTACGAGCAGTACTTC
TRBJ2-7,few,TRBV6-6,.,CASSYMAGTYEQYF,TGTGCCAGCAGTTACATGGCGGGAACCTACGAGCAGTACTTC
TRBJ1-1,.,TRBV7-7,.,CASGLNGGTEAFF,TGTGCTAGCGGCTTAAATGGAGGCACTGAAGCTTTCTTT
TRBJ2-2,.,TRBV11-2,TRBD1,CASSLQGARELFF,TGTGCCAGCAGCTTACAGGGGGCCCGGGAGCTGTTTTTT
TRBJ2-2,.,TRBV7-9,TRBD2,CASSLAGGPISGELFF,TGTGCCAGCAGCCTAGCGGGAGGGCCGATTTCCGGGGAGCTGTTTTTT
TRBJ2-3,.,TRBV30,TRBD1,CAWSATGMDTQYF,TGTGCCTGGAGTGCGACAGGGATGGATACGCAGTATTTT
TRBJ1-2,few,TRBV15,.,CATSRDLGADGYTF,TGTGCCACCAGCAGAGATTTGGGAGCCGACGGCTACACCTTC
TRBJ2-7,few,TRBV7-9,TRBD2,CASSFQSGRAYEQYF,TGTGCCAGCAGCTTCCAAAGCGGGAGAGCCTACGAGCAGTACTTC
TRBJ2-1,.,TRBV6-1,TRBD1,CASSDRQGISNEQFF,TGTGCCAGCAGTGACCGACAGGGAATTAGCAATGAGCAGTTCTTC
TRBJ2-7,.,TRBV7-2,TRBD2,CASSLAWASGRAGEQYF,TGTGCCAGCAGCTTAGCGTGGGCGAGCGGGAGGGCAGGCGAGCAGTACTTC
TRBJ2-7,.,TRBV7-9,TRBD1,CASSFTRKNGQGVYEQYF,TGTGCCAGCAGCTTTACCCGGAAGAATGGACAGGGGGTTTACGAGCAGTACTTC
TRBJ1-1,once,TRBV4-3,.,CASSQDLMTGTAAFF,TGCGCCAGCAGCCAAGACCTGATGACAGGAACTGCTGCTTTCTTT
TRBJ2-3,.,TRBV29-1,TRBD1,CSAQQGSDTQYF,TGCAGCGCCCAACAGGGGTCAGATACGCAGTATTTT
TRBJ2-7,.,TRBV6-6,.,CASSYSRGYEQYF,TGTGCCAGCAGTTACTCGCGAGGTTACGAGCAGTACTTC
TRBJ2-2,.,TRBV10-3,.,CAISEPGQAYTGELFF,TGTGCCATCAGTGAGCCCGGACAAGCCTACACCGGGGAGCTGTTTTTT
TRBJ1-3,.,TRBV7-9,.,CASSLRGADTIYF,TGTGCCAGCAGCCTTCGGGGAGCGGACACCATATATTTT
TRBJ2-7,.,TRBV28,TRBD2,CASSLPTWTSGGSSYEQYF,TGTGCCAGCAGTTTACCTACTTGGACTAGCGGGGGATCCTCCTACGAGCAGTACTTC
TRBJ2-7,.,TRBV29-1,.,CSVGTPYEQYF,TGCAGCGTCGGGACACCCTACGAGCAGTACTTC
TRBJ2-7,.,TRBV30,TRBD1,CAWTSYRGEQYF,TGTGCCTGGACCTCGTACAGGGGCGAGCAGTACTTC
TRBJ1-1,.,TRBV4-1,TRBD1,CASSPAGTGSTEAFF,TGCGCCAGCAGCCCCGCCGGGACAGGGTCCACAGAGGCTTTCTTT
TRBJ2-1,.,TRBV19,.,CASSIDRLSGLIF,TGTGCCAGTAGTATAGATCGGTTAAGCGGGTTGATCTTC
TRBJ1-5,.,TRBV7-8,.,CASSTKTGGGQPQHF,TGTGCCAGCAGCACCAAGACAGGAGGAGGTCAGCCCCAGCATTTT
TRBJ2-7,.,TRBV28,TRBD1,CASSYKGQPTYEQYF,TGTGCCAGCAGTTATAAGGGACAGCCCACCTACGAGCAGTACTTC
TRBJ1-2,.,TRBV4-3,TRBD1,CASSHEGAGSNYGYTF,TGCGCCAGCAGCCACGAGGGGGCAGGAAGCAACTATGGCTACACCTTC
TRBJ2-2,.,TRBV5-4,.,CASSPRQSGELFF,TGTGCCAGCAGCCCGAGGCAGTCCGGGGAGCTGTTTTTT
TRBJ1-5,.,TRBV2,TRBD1,CASRGTALIQHF,TGTGCCAGCAGAGGGACAGCTCTTATACAGCATTTT
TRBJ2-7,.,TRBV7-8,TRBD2,CASSRQPGLAGDYEQYF,TGTGCCAGCAGCAGACAACCAGGACTAGCGGGAGACTACGAGCAGTACTTC